This T cell receptor (beta chain) was obtained from a study of metastatic and nonmetastatic thyroid tumors. In the study overall: Blood and tumor or nodule tissue repertoires from malignant and benign thyroid patients were compared.

Per the germline V gene, CDR1 is LGHDT and CDR2 is YNNKEL (reference sequence). V gave up 1 base and J gave up 1 base, with 12 bases separating them. This CDR3 spans 16 amino acids. TCRdb reassembled clones from the PCR reads with MiXCR. The sample carries about 16,000 clones, around 29% recorded once. No treatment had been given to any patient before thyroid surgery. This clone was picked up many times. The chain employs TRBV3-1 and TRBJ2-3; tentatively, D is TRBD1 (6 bases). The receptor comes from a female donor with papillary thyroid cancer or a benign thyroid nodule (not recorded which). Some clones in this sample may be carry-over from other donors' samples. What was sequenced was blood. The CDR3 bases are TGTGCCAGCAGCCAAGGGGACCGGACAGGCACAGATACGCAGTATTTT. As protein: CASSQGDRTGTDTQYF.